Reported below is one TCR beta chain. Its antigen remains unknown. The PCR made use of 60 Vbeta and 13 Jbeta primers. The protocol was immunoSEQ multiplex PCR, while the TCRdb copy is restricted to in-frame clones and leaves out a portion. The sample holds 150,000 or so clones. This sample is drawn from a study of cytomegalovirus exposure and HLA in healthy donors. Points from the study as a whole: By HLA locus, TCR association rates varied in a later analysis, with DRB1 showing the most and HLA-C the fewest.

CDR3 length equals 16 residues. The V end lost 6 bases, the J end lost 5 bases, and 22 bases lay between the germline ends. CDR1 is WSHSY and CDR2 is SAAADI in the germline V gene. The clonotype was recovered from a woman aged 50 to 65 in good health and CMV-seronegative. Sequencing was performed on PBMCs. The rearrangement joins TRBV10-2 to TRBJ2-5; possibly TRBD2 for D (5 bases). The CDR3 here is CASSGSLEGVRETQYF. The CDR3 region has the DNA TGCGCCAGCAGCGGGTCCTTAGAGGGTGTGAGGGAGACCCAGTACTTC.